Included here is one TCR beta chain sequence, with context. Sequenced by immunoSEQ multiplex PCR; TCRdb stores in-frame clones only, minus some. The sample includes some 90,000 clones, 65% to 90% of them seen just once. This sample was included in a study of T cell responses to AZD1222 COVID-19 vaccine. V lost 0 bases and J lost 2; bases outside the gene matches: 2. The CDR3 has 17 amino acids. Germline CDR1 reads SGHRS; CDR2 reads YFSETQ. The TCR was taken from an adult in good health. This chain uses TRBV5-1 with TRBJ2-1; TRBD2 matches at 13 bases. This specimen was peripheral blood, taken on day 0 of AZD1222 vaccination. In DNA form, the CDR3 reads TGCGCCAGCAGCTTGGGACTAGCGGGAGGTACCTACAATGAGCAGTTCTTC. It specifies CASSLGLAGGTYNEQFF.